The rows below give T cell receptor beta chains drawn from one sample of a study of blood T cells in healthy people across ages. TCRdb itself ran the 5' RACE reads through MiXCR, one entry per CDR3 protein. This table has about 1,500,000 distinct CDR3 sequences, 42% appearing once. The sequencing input was blood. The receptor source for this set is a woman aged 18-29 years in good health. CDR3s include the opening cysteine and the closing phenylalanine or tryptophan. A D gene is named only where the DNA matches it firmly. The size of a clone is reported for some rows only, either as once, few or many, or as a class for expanded clones.

d_call j_call v_call clone_size cdr3_aa cdr3_nt
TRBD1 TRBJ1-1 TRBV29-1 NA CSVALGQGNTEAFF TGCAGCGTTGCTTTGGGACAGGGGAACACTGAAGCTTTCTTT
TRBD1 TRBJ1-1 TRBV20-1 NA CSGLGQGVTEAFF TGCAGTGGTTTGGGACAGGGTGTAACTGAAGCTTTCTTT
NA TRBJ2-7 TRBV4-1 NA CASDRAGYYEQYF TGCGCCAGCGACCGGGCGGGATACTACGAGCAGTACTTC
NA TRBJ2-4 TRBV7-8 NA CASSPRLRDSKYIQYF TGTGCCAGCAGCCCCCGGTTGAGGGATTCGAAGTACATTCAGTACTTC
TRBD2 TRBJ2-1 TRBV7-9 NA CASSAGLARGHEQFF TGTGCCAGCAGCGCAGGACTAGCGAGAGGGCATGAGCAGTTCTTC
TRBD1 TRBJ1-5 TRBV7-2 NA CASSLKIGTVSFQPQHF TGTGCCAGCAGCTTAAAGATCGGGACAGTTAGTTTCCAGCCCCAGCATTTT
NA TRBJ2-7 TRBV15 NA CAAATGTSYGQYF TGTGCCGCCGCAACCGGGACATCCTACGGGCAGTACTTC
NA TRBJ2-7 TRBV7-6 NA CASILGPLGANEQYF TGTGCCAGCATCTTAGGCCCATTGGGGGCGAACGAGCAGTACTTC
NA TRBJ2-7 TRBV30 NA CAWKGGYEQYF TGTGCCTGGAAGGGAGGCTACGAGCAGTACTTC
TRBD1 TRBJ2-3 TRBV12-3/TRBV12-4 few CASRGQGAIDTQYF TGTGCCAGCAGGGGACAGGGGGCCATAGATACGCAGTATTTT
NA TRBJ2-5 TRBV12-3/TRBV12-4 few CASGTTYQETQYF TGTGCCAGCGGTACGACCTACCAAGAGACCCAGTACTTC
TRBD2 TRBJ2-3 TRBV6-6 few CAAVGRTSGDTQYF TGTGCCGCAGTTGGGCGGACTAGCGGGGATACGCAGTATTTT
TRBD1 TRBJ1-1 TRBV18 NA CASSTGQDCEAFF TGTGCCAGCTCAACGGGACAGGACTGTGAAGCTTTCTTT
NA TRBJ1-4 TRBV10-3 NA CAISEYGSKANEKLFF TGTGCCATCAGTGAGTACGGCAGTAAAGCTAATGAAAAACTGTTTTTT
NA TRBJ2-7 TRBV20-1 few CSATRDQHYEQYF TGCAGTGCTACTCGGGATCAGCACTACGAGCAGTACTTC
NA TRBJ2-5 TRBV7-3 NA CASSLTPGARGTQYF TGTGCCAGCAGCTTAACGCCAGGGGCGCGCGGGACCCAGTACTTC